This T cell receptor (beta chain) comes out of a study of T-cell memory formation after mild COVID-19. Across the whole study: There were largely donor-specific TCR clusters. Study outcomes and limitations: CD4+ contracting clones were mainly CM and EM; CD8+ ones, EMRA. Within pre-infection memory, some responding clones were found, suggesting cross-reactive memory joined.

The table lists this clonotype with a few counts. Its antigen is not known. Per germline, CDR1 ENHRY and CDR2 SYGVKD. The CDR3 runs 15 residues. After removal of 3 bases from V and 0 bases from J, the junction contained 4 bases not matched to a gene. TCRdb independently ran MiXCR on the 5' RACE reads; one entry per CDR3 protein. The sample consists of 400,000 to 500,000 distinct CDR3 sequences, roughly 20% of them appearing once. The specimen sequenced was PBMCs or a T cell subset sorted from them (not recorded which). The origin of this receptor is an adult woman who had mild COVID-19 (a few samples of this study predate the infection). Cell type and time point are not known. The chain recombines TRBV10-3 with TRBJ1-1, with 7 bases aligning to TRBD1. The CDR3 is CAISERQGMNTEAFF. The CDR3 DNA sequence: TGTGCCATCAGTGAAAGACAGGGTATGAACACTGAAGCTTTCTTT.